This TCR beta chain was sequenced for a study of circulating and synovial CD4+ cells in juvenile arthritis. Study-level findings and limits: Circulating pathogenic-like lymphocytes shared a substantially higher fraction of CDR3 sequences with synovium than bulk blood. Bulk blood CD4 repertoires were more diverse than these.

The CDR3 runs 15 residues. V was pared by 3 bases and J by 0 bases, with 9 bases between. Germline CDR1 SGHVS, CDR2 FQNEAQ. The data were produced by immunoSEQ multiplex PCR, yet TCRdb's version contains in-frame clones alone and is incomplete. The table lists tens of thousands of clones, about 95% of them singletons. Samples derive from patients with active juvenile idiopathic arthritis. About this clone itself: The antigen remains undetermined.

The chain carries TRBV7-8 and TRBJ1-3; D remains unclear. The sequencing sample was made of CD4+ T cells from blood. This receptor was taken from a human donor with juvenile idiopathic arthritis. The CDR3 protein is CASSFVRGSGNTIYF. The CDR3 coding sequence is TGTGCCAGCAGCTTCGTCCGGGGCTCTGGAAACACCATATATTTT.